This TCR beta chain was sequenced for a study of shared clonotypes between healthy human individuals. Study-wide points: Approximately 5.1% was the fraction of naive CD4 clonotypes found shared across a few donors.

Measured with immunoSEQ multiplex PCR; TCRdb has only the in-frame clones, and not every one. The sample includes over 1.5 million clones, approximately 98% of them seen just once. Donors were Caucasian adults residing in Nashville, Tennessee, USA. Note on this clone: The antigen is undetermined.

This clonotype was sampled from a man aged 25-45 years in good health. The specimen sequenced was naive CD4+ T cells sorted from blood. The sample's subset: CD45RA+ positively selected.

This CDR3 is CASSFLHNQPQHF. The CDR3 DNA sequence: TGTGCCAGCAGCTTTTTGCACAATCAGCCCCAGCATTTT. This chain uses TRBV5-8 with TRBJ1-5; D unresolved. This CDR3 spans 13 amino acids. Germline V lookup: CDR1 SGHTS, CDR2 YDEGEE. Trimming pared 2 bases from V and 3 bases from J, leaving 6 bases between.